The 25 T cell receptor beta chains presented below share a single source sample, sequenced in a study of identical twins. Using its own MiXCR run on the 5' RACE reads, TCRdb lists one record per CDR3 protein. The data hold around 650,000 distinct CDR3 sequences, with just over 7% observed a single time. These data were likewise used in another study, on yellow fever vaccine responses in identical twins.

Sequenced material: PBMCs. Every receptor here comes from a woman aged 18 to 35 in good health.

The table lists this clonotype with many counts. This sequence joins TRBV6-1 and TRBJ1-6, with 8 bases that match TRBD1. After removal of 4 bases from V and 4 bases from J, the junction contained 6 bases not matched to a gene. The germline V gene encodes CDR1 MNHNS and CDR2 SASEGT. The CDR3 runs 16 residues. CDR3: CASSVDRALYNSPLHF. Here the CDR3 DNA reads TGTGCCAGCAGTGTGGACAGGGCCCTTTATAATTCACCCCTCCACTTT.

In its sample, this clonotype was seen many times. The gene calls are TRBV11-1 and TRBJ2-2, with 9 bases lining up with TRBD1. The V gene's germline CDR1 is SGHAT and CDR2 FQDESV (reference sequence). The CDR3 covers 19 residues. The V gene end was trimmed by 2 bases and the J gene end by 4 bases; junction bases not matched to a gene: 14. The chain's CDR3 is CASSLSYGTGRGTTGELFF. DNA of the CDR3: TGTGCCAGCAGCTTAAGTTATGGGACAGGGCGTGGGACCACCGGGGAGCTGTTTTTT.

This clonotype was detected only a few times. The gene calls are TRBV20-1 and TRBJ2-1, with TRBD1 as a possible D gene (5 bases). Germline V lookup: CDR1 DFQATT, CDR2 SNEGSKA (reference sequence). Deletions cut 4 bases from V and 0 bases from J, with 10 bases between. This CDR3 comprises 14 residues. CDR3 bases: TGCAGTGCTACTTACAGGAGCTCCTACAATGAGCAGTTCTTC. This codes for CSATYRSSYNEQFF.

The chain links TRBV10-3 to TRBJ2-7, with 8 bases identical to TRBD1. J lost 2 bases, V lost 10 bases, and 16 bases had no gene match. Germline lookup yields CDR1 ENHRY and CDR2 SYGVKD. CDR3 size: 16 residues. The CDR3: CATSRGGTGYPYEQYV. The CDR3 DNA follows: TGTGCCACCTCGAGAGGGGGGACAGGCTACCCCTACGAGCAGTACGTC.

This clonotype was detected a few times. The V gene is TRBV20-1, the J gene TRBJ1-5; TRBD1 is a possible D gene (5 bases). This CDR3 contains 11 residues. The V gene's germline CDR1 is DFQATT and CDR2 SNEGSKA (reference sequence). Trimming took 0 bases from V and 9 from J, leaving 6 bases between them. The chain's CDR3 is CSARDGGPQHF. The CDR3 DNA follows: TGCAGTGCTAGAGACGGGGGGCCCCAGCATTTT.

The chain couples TRBV21-1 to TRBJ2-4. TRBV21-1 is listed as a pseudogene. This CDR3 is built from 13 residues. CDR3 nucleotides: TGTGCCAGCAGCATGACGGCCAAAAACATTCAGTACTTC. Residues: CASSMTAKNIQYF.

This clonotype was counted a few times. The J gene is TRBJ1-2, the V gene TRBV12-3 or TRBV12-4, with 9 bases identical to TRBD1. The length of the CDR3 is 17 residues. The J segment lost 7 bases and the V segment lost 3 bases, leaving 15 bases of the junction unmatched. CDR3 sequence: CASSFKGGTGRYGGYTF. CDR3 bases: TGTGCCAGCAGTTTCAAAGGAGGGACAGGGCGGTATGGTGGCTACACCTTC.

This clonotype was seen many times. The chain couples TRBV20-1 to TRBJ1-2; D unresolved. The CDR3 consists of 14 residues. The germline gives CDR1 DFQATT, CDR2 SNEGSKA (reference sequence). V lost 5 bases to trimming and J lost 3 bases, with 16 bases between them. CDR3 sequence reads: CSARKTGEDYGYTF. In DNA form, the CDR3 reads TGCAGTGCTCGAAAAACCGGGGAAGACTATGGCTACACCTTC.

This clonotype was seen more than once but under ten times. The rearrangement joins TRBV10-3 to TRBJ2-5, with D unclear. Germline V gene lookup returns CDR1 ENHRY and CDR2 SYGVKD. This CDR3 has 12 residues. The V end was cut by 8 bases, the J end by 4 bases, with 11 bases between. CDR3 sequence reads: CAIGVKRETQYF. CDR3 sequence (DNA): TGTGCCATCGGGGTAAAGAGAGAGACCCAGTACTTC.

The V call is TRBV4-2, the J call TRBJ2-6; 10 bases match TRBD2. This CDR3 spans 19 amino acids. Germline CDR1 and CDR2: LGHNA and YNFKEQ. The trim removed 3 bases at V and 0 bases at J, leaving 8 bases unmatched. CDR3 amino acids: CASSHLGLAVPSGANVLTF. The CDR3 coding sequence is TGTGCCAGCAGCCATCTCGGACTAGCGGTGCCCTCTGGGGCCAACGTCCTGACTTTC.

CDR3 DNA: TGTGCCAGTAGTGCACTCCCGGGACAGCGAACCCCCTACGAGCAGTACTTC. Its protein is CASSALPGQRTPYEQYF. The V and J genes are TRBV19 and TRBJ2-7; 7 bases map to TRBD1. Trimming removed 5 bases from V and 2 bases from J; junction bases left unmatched: 15. From germline, CDR1 is LNHDA and CDR2 SQIVND (reference sequence). The CDR3 contains 17 residues.

Many counts were recorded for this clonotype. Its ends do not fully match the called genes, so a read error is possible. V usage is TRBV5-1 and J usage is TRBJ2-2; 9 bases are a match to TRBD1. CDR1 and CDR2 from the germline V gene are SGHRS and YFSETQ. The CDR3 contains 15 residues. CDR3 in DNA: TGTGCCAGCAGTTCGGGACAGGGATCCACCGGGGAGCTGTTTTTT. Its translation is CASSSGQGSTGELFF.

The V call is TRBV7-6, the J call TRBJ2-5, with D unresolved. The germline V and J ends were trimmed by 3 bases and 4 bases, with 9 bases remaining between them. This CDR3 is 13 amino acids long. Per the germline V gene, CDR1 is SGHVS and CDR2 is FNYEAQ. The CDR3 is CASSFSRPETQYF. CDR3 coding DNA: TGTGCCAGCAGCTTCAGCCGTCCAGAGACCCAGTACTTC.

V is TRBV20-1 and J is TRBJ1-1; weak D call: TRBD1 (6 bases). The germline V gene encodes CDR1 DFQATT and CDR2 SNEGSKA (reference sequence). The V gene lost 2 bases and the J gene lost 3 bases, with 16 bases spanning the gap. This CDR3 is 15 amino acids long. This chain's CDR3 is CSARSRGGLDTEAFF. CDR3 bases: TGCAGTGCTAGAAGCAGGGGAGGGTTGGACACTGAAGCTTTCTTT.

The sample holds a few counts of this clonotype. The chain is built from TRBV7-3 and TRBJ2-5, with D unclear. Per the germline V gene, CDR1 is SGHTA and CDR2 is FQGTGA. The CDR3 runs 14 residues. V was trimmed by 3 bases and J by 0 bases, leaving 8 bases between them. For the CDR3, the DNA is TGTGCCAGCAGCTTCACAGTAAACCAAGAGACCCAGTACTTC. Its protein is CASSFTVNQETQYF.

This clonotype was detected only a few times. This chain links TRBV3-1 with TRBJ2-2; 8 positions match TRBD2. Germline trimming cut 7 bases from V and 6 bases from J; bases unmatched to any gene: 13. The CDR3 is 16 amino acids. Germline V lookup: CDR1 LGHDT, CDR2 YNNKEL (reference sequence). CDR3 coding DNA: TGTGCCAGCACCCTACGAGCGGGAGTCCTAGCCGGGGAGCTGTTTTTT. This sequence encodes CASTLRAGVLAGELFF.

V is TRBV15 and J is TRBJ2-1; weak D call: TRBD2 (5 bases). Germline lookup yields CDR1 LNHNV and CDR2 YYDKDF (reference sequence). V was shortened by 3 bases and J by 10 bases, with 19 bases between the two germline ends. The CDR3 sequence is 15 residues long. This CDR3 is CATSSPGGRRGEQFF. The CDR3 bases are TGTGCCACCAGCAGCCCTGGCGGACGCCGGGGAGAGCAGTTCTTC.

This clonotype was detected ten times or more. The V gene is TRBV6-5, the J gene TRBJ2-2; a possible D gene is TRBD2 (6 bases). Trimming took 0 bases from V and 1 from J, leaving 6 bases between them. The CDR3 is made up of 15 amino acids. Per germline, CDR1 MNHEY and CDR2 SVGAGI. The chain's CDR3 is CASSYSGGNTGELFF. CDR3 nucleotides: TGTGCCAGCAGTTACTCGGGGGGGAACACCGGGGAGCTGTTTTTT.

This clonotype showed up many times. J is TRBJ2-1 and V is TRBV5-1; tentatively, D is TRBD1 (5 bases). CDR3 length equals 16 residues. V lost 3 bases, J lost 0 bases, and 13 bases lay in between. Germline CDR1 SGHRS, CDR2 YFSETQ. The chain's CDR3 is CASSWGLTDSYNEQFF. DNA for the CDR3: TGCGCCAGCAGCTGGGGCCTGACAGACTCCTACAATGAGCAGTTCTTC.

In this sample, this clonotype turned up many times. The rearrangement uses TRBV15 and TRBJ1-1; D uncertain. CDR1 and CDR2 (germline): LNHNV, YYDKDF (reference sequence). V was cut by 5 bases and J by 7 bases, with 11 bases left in between. The CDR3 has 12 residues. CDR3 DNA: TGTGCCACCAGCGAAGACGGTAATGAAGCTTTCTTT. Translated, it gives CATSEDGNEAFF.

This clonotype was detected a few times. The rearrangement uses TRBV10-3 and TRBJ1-5; TRBD1 might be the D (6 bases). The CDR3 extends over 17 amino acids. The germline V gene has CDR1 ENHRY and CDR2 SYGVKD. The V end lost 3 bases, the J end lost 6 bases, and 21 bases lay between the germline ends. CDR3 sequence: CAISDVRTGNIGQPQHF. DNA of the CDR3: TGTGCCATCAGTGATGTTCGTACAGGGAATATCGGTCAGCCCCAGCATTTT.

This clonotype was detected many times. J is TRBJ1-1 and V is TRBV12-3 or TRBV12-4, with D uncertain. Deletions cut 3 bases from V and 7 bases from J, with 6 bases between. The CDR3 is 11 amino acids. This chain's CDR3 is CASSFWGEAFF. CDR3 sequence (DNA): TGTGCCAGCAGTTTCTGGGGTGAAGCTTTCTTT.

This clonotype was detected ten times or more. The chain combines TRBV9 with TRBJ2-2, with 14 nucleotides matching TRBD2. Germline values: CDR1 SGDLS, CDR2 YYNGEE. The CDR3 is 19 amino acids. The V gene end was trimmed by 2 bases and the J gene end by 0 bases; junction bases not matched to a gene: 6. CDR3 nucleotide sequence: TGTGCCAGCAGCGTCGGACTAGCGGGGGGATTTACGAACACCGGGGAGCTGTTTTTT. Amino acid sequence: CASSVGLAGGFTNTGELFF.

This clonotype has only a few counts. V usage is TRBV28 and J usage is TRBJ2-7, with D maybe TRBD1 (6 bases). CDR3 length equals 13 residues. With 6 bases removed from V and 2 bases from J, the gap between germline ends came to 11 bases. Per germline, CDR1 MDHEN and CDR2 SYDVKM. CDR3 nucleotide sequence: TGTGCCAGCAGCAGGGGACCGACCTACGAGCAGTACGTC. Translation gives CASSRGPTYEQYV.

This clonotype was counted a few times. The rearrangement uses TRBV28 and TRBJ2-2, with 12 bases fitting TRBD2. The CDR3 runs to 16 residues. Germline-derived CDR1 and CDR2 are MDHEN and SYDVKM. V was pared by 6 bases and J by 1 base, with 3 bases of the junction left unmatched. CDR3: CASSKGLAGNTGELFF. CDR3 in DNA: TGTGCCAGCAGCAAGGGACTAGCGGGGAACACCGGGGAGCTGTTTTTT.